Below are 29 T cell receptor beta chains sequenced from a single sample in a study of beta chain features in type 1 diabetes. Sequencing targeted expressed TCRB transcripts, as all isolated RNA had been reverse transcribed. Some clones are missing from TCRdb's copy, which holds only in-frame ones; the method was immunoSEQ multiplex PCR. The table has 970,000 or so clones, roughly a sixth seen once. The specimen was naive CD4+ T cells from blood. These receptors were taken from a woman younger than 35 in good health.

V usage is TRBV9 and J usage is TRBJ2-1; D is unresolved. The V and J ends lost 2 bases and 4 bases respectively, with 10 bases between them. The CDR3 runs to 14 residues. Germline CDR1 SGDLS, CDR2 YYNGEE. CDR3 amino acids: CASSVSFSYNEQFF. The CDR3 nucleotides are TGTGCCAGCAGCGTTAGTTTTAGTTACAATGAGCAGTTCTTC.

This clone has only a few counts. The chain joins TRBV21-1 to TRBJ2-7; the table gives TRBD2 as D, unverified against the DNA. TRBV21-1 represents a pseudogene. The CDR3 has 15 residues. CDR3 DNA sequence: TGTGCCAGCAGCCTCCATAGCGGGAGCTCCTACGAGCAGTACTTC. Translating it yields CASSLHSGSSYEQYF.

The V call is TRBV6-5, the J call TRBJ2-2; D could derive from TRBD1 or TRBD2 (6 bases each). The CDR3 length is 15 residues. Trimming took off 4 bases at V and 6 bases at J, with 15 bases between the two ends. Per the germline V gene, CDR1 is MNHEY and CDR2 is SVGAGI. CDR3 nucleotides: TGTGCCAGCAGTTTTGCGAGGGGGGCAGCCGGGGAGCTGTTTTTT. Translating gives CASSFARGAAGELFF.

This clone was detected only once. This chain joins TRBV7-9 and TRBJ2-2; no clear D. V was trimmed by 5 bases and J by 2 bases, leaving 6 bases between them. The CDR3 sequence is 13 residues long. The germline CDR1 and CDR2 sequences are SEHNR and FQNEAQ (reference sequence). CDR3 DNA sequence: TGTGCCAGCAGCGCCGAAAACACCGGGGAGCTGTTTTTT. This sequence encodes CASSAENTGELFF.

This sequence joins TRBV5-4 and TRBJ2-1; the match to TRBD1 covers 7 bases. V was clipped by 3 bases and J by 2 bases; unmatched bases: 14. This CDR3 is built from 18 residues. The germline CDR1 and CDR2 sequences are SGHNT and YYREEE (reference sequence). As DNA, the CDR3 is TGTGCCAGCAGCTCTGGAGGTCGGGACAGACCCCCCTACAATGAGCAGTTCTTC. Residues: CASSSGGRDRPPYNEQFF.

This clone turned up a few times. The chain links TRBV18 to TRBJ2-1, with D uncertain. The CDR3 totals 14 residues. Trimming took 3 bases from V and 3 from J, leaving 9 bases between them. From germline, CDR1 is KGHSH and CDR2 LQKENI. CDR3 DNA: TGTGCCAGCTCACCTTCGGCCCTCTACAATGAGCAGTTCTTC. Translation gives CASSPSALYNEQFF.

The chain employs TRBV7-8 and TRBJ2-7; tentative D call: TRBD1 (5 bases). CDR3 size: 15 residues. CDR1 is SGHVS and CDR2 is FQNEAQ in the germline V gene. V was pared by 7 bases and J by 2 bases, with 18 bases between. As DNA, the CDR3 is TGTGCCAGCAACCCCGGACAACCCGGTACCTACGAGCAGTACTTC. It codes for CASNPGQPGTYEQYF.

This chain connects TRBV28 to TRBJ1-1; tentatively, D is TRBD1 (6 bases). The length of the CDR3 is 13 residues. V lost 5 bases to trimming and J lost 6 bases, with 13 bases between them. In germline, CDR1 is MDHEN, CDR2 SYDVKM. For the CDR3, the DNA is TGTGCCAGCAGTACAGGGTCGGTGCCTGAAGCTTTCTTT. It translates to CASSTGSVPEAFF.

V gene TRBV12-5 combines with J gene TRBJ2-5; a weak D match, TRBD2 (6 bases). The CDR3 totals 14 residues. Trimming took 1 base from V and 7 from J, leaving 13 bases between them. Germline assignment: CDR1 LGHNT and CDR2 FRNRAP. CDR3 coding DNA: TGTGCTAGTGGTTTGGAAGGACTCGGGGGGACCCAGTACTTC. It translates to CASGLEGLGGTQYF.

This clone came up a few times. The chain joins TRBV5-5 to TRBJ2-7; 7 bases agree with TRBD1. The V gene end was trimmed by 5 bases and the J gene end by 5 bases; junction bases not matched to a gene: 7. The CDR3 is made up of 13 amino acids. The germline gives CDR1 SGHKS, CDR2 YYEKEE (reference sequence). DNA for the CDR3: TGTGCCAGCAGGGCGACAGGGTTGGACGAGCAGTACTTC. Translation gives CASRATGLDEQYF.

This clone was seen more than once but under ten times. The CDR3 DNA reads TGTGCCAGCACCAGGGAGGCAACATCCTACGAGCAGTACTTC. Translation gives CASTREATSYEQYF. The V gene is TRBV7-9, the J gene TRBJ2-7, with D possibly matching TRBD2 (6 bases). This CDR3 is 14 amino acids long. CDR1 SEHNR and CDR2 FQNEAQ come from the germline V gene (reference sequence). Trimming shortened V by 7 bases and J by 1 base, and 14 bases separated the two germline ends.

The V gene is TRBV28, the J gene TRBJ1-2; D is undetermined. The germline gives CDR1 MDHEN, CDR2 SYDVKM. V was shortened by 6 bases and J by 5 bases, with 10 bases between the two germline ends. The CDR3 spans 12 residues. The CDR3 DNA follows: TGTGCCAGCAGGCAGACACATTATGGCTACACCTTC. Its protein product is CASRQTHYGYTF.

This clone was counted between two and nine times. The rearrangement joins TRBV2 to TRBJ2-1, with TRBD2 matching 10 bases. V dropped 6 bases and J dropped 1; count of bases not matched to a gene: 3. Germline V lookup: CDR1 SNHLY, CDR2 FYNNEI. The CDR3 has 15 amino acids. The CDR3, as DNA: TGTGCCAGCAGACCTAGCGGGAGTTCCTACAATGAGCAGTTCTTC. This codes for CASRPSGSSYNEQFF.

This clone has just a few counts. The J gene is TRBJ2-2, the V gene TRBV5-1; D possibly uses TRBD1 or TRBD2 (6 bases each). Trimming left V 1 base short and J 4 bases short, with 14 bases between. This CDR3 comprises 16 residues. Germline CDR1 reads SGHRS; CDR2 reads YFSETQ. DNA for the CDR3: TGCGCCAGCAGCTTGTTGACAGGCGGGGCCACCGGGGAGCTGTTTTTT. This sequence encodes CASSLLTGGATGELFF.

This clone has a handful of counts. V usage is TRBV29-1 and J usage is TRBJ2-3; D is possibly TRBD2 (5 bases). The CDR3 contains 13 residues. Germline V gene lookup returns CDR1 SQVTM and CDR2 ANQGSEA. Trimming left V 4 bases short and J 2 bases short, with 10 bases between. In DNA form, the CDR3 reads TGCAGCGTTGGGAGAGGACTCACAGATACGCAGTATTTT. It codes for CSVGRGLTDTQYF.

V and J are TRBV5-1 and TRBJ2-6, with 8 bases fitting TRBD1. The CDR3 is made up of 16 amino acids. Per the germline V gene, CDR1 is SGHRS and CDR2 is YFSETQ. With V trimmed by 5 bases and J by 0 bases, 4 bases remained unmatched. The CDR3 spells CASRQGVLSGANVLTF. CDR3 nucleotide sequence: TGCGCCAGCAGACAGGGGGTACTCTCTGGGGCCAACGTCCTGACTTTC.

The V and J genes are TRBV7-2 and TRBJ2-5; 7 positions match TRBD2. This CDR3 region has 12 residues. Germline V gene data show CDR1 as SGHTA and CDR2 as FQGNSA. Trimming took 6 bases from V and 11 from J; bases not matched to a gene: 9. The CDR3 nucleotides are TGTGCCAGCAGTTTCGATATGCGGGAGCAGTACTTC. It encodes CASSFDMREQYF.

This clone was recorded a few times. The chain combines TRBV7-3 with TRBJ2-2, with D unresolved. This CDR3 contains 15 residues. From germline, CDR1 is SGHTA and CDR2 FQGTGA. The V end lost 0 bases, the J end lost 2 bases, and 7 bases lay between the germline ends. CDR3 DNA: TGTGCCAGCAGCTTAACTCGATCCAACACCGGGGAGCTGTTTTTT. Its translation: CASSLTRSNTGELFF.

The chain joins TRBV15 to TRBJ1-2, with no clear D. V dropped 1 base and J dropped 2 bases, with 11 bases sitting between them. This CDR3 comprises 15 residues. CDR1 is LNHNV and CDR2 is YYDKDF in the germline V gene (reference sequence). The CDR3 region has the DNA TGTGCCACCAGCAGAGGACTTAAGGAGAACTATGGCTACACCTTC. Its protein is CATSRGLKENYGYTF.

This clone occurred a few times. The CDR3 protein is CASSQPRQETQYF. The CDR3 DNA reads TGTGCCAGTAGCCAACCCCGCCAAGAGACCCAGTACTTC. This sequence joins TRBV19 and TRBJ2-5; D gene ambiguous. CDR1 and CDR2 (germline): LNHDA, SQIVND (reference sequence). V was trimmed by 6 bases and J by 1 base, leaving 9 bases between them. This CDR3 contains 13 residues.

There are a few counts of this clone. The chain carries TRBV19 and TRBJ1-5; 9 bases fit TRBD1. Germline loops: CDR1 LNHDA, CDR2 SQIVND (reference sequence). The CDR3 consists of 16 residues. J gave up 6 bases and V 4 bases, and 10 bases lay outside the gene matches. CDR3 residues: CASSTRRDRVGQPQHF. DNA for the CDR3: TGTGCCAGTAGTACGCGCCGGGACAGGGTAGGTCAGCCCCAGCATTTT.

The chain employs TRBV11-2 and TRBJ2-1; 11 nucleotides match TRBD2. Germline values: CDR1 SGHAT, CDR2 FQNNGV. Unmatched junction bases numbered 8, after V lost 8 bases and J lost 5 bases. This CDR3 is built from 15 residues. The CDR3 DNA reads TGTGCCAGCGGAGTAGCGGGAGGGCGCAACAATGAGCAGTTCTTC. Translating it yields CASGVAGGRNNEQFF.

The J gene is TRBJ2-5, the V gene TRBV9, with D unresolved. V was cut by 1 base and J by 1 base, with 11 bases left in between. Germline lookup yields CDR1 SGDLS and CDR2 YYNGEE. The CDR3 extends over 15 amino acids. This chain's CDR3 is CASSVSHLVQETQYF. For the CDR3, the DNA is TGTGCCAGCAGCGTATCTCATCTAGTCCAAGAGACCCAGTACTTC. Variable domain in full (rest from reference TRBV9 and TRBJ2-5): DSGVTQTPKHLITATGQRVTLRCSPRSGDLSVYWYQQSLDQGLQFLIQYYNGEERAKGNILERFSAQQFPDLHSELNLSSLELGDSALYFCASSVSHLVQETQYFGPGTRLLVL.

This sequence joins TRBV19 and TRBJ1-4; D is ambiguous. Per the germline V gene, CDR1 is LNHDA and CDR2 is SQIVND (reference sequence). This CDR3 is built from 15 residues. V lost 5 bases to trimming and J lost 0 bases, with 10 bases between them. In DNA form, the CDR3 reads TGTGCCAGTAGTCCCCGGCGAGCAACTAATGAAAAACTGTTTTTT. Amino acids: CASSPRRATNEKLFF.

The chain joins TRBV6-1 to TRBJ2-7, with no clear D. Per germline, CDR1 MNHNS and CDR2 SASEGT. V lost 3 bases and J 6 bases, leaving 12 bases between the germline ends. There are 13 residues in the CDR3. The DNA for the CDR3 is TGTGCCAGCAGTGAGGGGTACCGACGCGAGCAGTACTTC. As protein: CASSEGYRREQYF.

This chain joins TRBV27 and TRBJ2-2; 7 bases match TRBD1. CDR3 length: 16 amino acids. Unmatched junction bases numbered 5, after V lost 2 bases and J lost 2 bases. Germline V gene sequence: CDR1 MNHEY, CDR2 SMNVEV (reference sequence). CDR3 in amino acids: CASSLPGGFNTGELFF. The CDR3 region has the DNA TGTGCCAGCAGTTTACCAGGGGGATTTAACACCGGGGAGCTGTTTTTT.

The rearrangement links TRBV25-1 to TRBJ2-7; tentatively, D is TRBD2 (6 bases). Germline V gene data show CDR1 as MGHDK and CDR2 as SYGVNS. The CDR3 extends over 14 amino acids. V was pared by 0 bases and J by 7 bases, with 13 bases between. In DNA, the CDR3 is TGTGCCAGCAGTGAATATGGCGGGGCGCGGGAGCAGTACTTC. Protein product: CASSEYGGAREQYF.

This clone came up a few times. The chain employs TRBV5-1 and TRBJ2-3; 10 positions agree with TRBD1. Trimming took 0 bases from V and 2 from J; bases not matched to a gene: 6. The CDR3 runs 17 residues. Germline values: CDR1 SGHRS, CDR2 YFSETQ. The CDR3 spells CASSLGSGTGVTDTQYF. For the CDR3, the DNA is TGCGCCAGCAGCTTGGGGTCCGGGACAGGGGTCACAGATACGCAGTATTTT.

This clone was found a few times. Within the sample, other DNA sequences also encode this same CDR3. The chain uses TRBV20-1 and TRBJ2-1; no definite D call. Germline V gene data show CDR1 as DFQATT and CDR2 as SNEGSKA (reference sequence). The CDR3 is 10 amino acids. V was trimmed by 3 bases and J by 5 bases, leaving 2 bases between them. CDR3 DNA sequence: TGCAGTGCTAGTGACAATGAGCAGTTCTTC. As protein: CSASDNEQFF.